This T cell receptor (beta chain) comes out of a study of blood T cell repertoires in COVID-19. From germline, CDR1 is MDHEN and CDR2 SYDVKM. CDR3 length: 14 residues. After removal of 6 bases from V and 3 bases from J, the junction contained 5 bases not matched to a gene. Generated by immunoSEQ multiplex PCR, the TCRdb table keeps only in-frame clones and is missing some. The sample shows approximately 90,000 clones, around 79% of them seen only once. This receptor was identified in a human donor in a cohort sampled during active COVID-19. The gene calls are TRBV28 and TRBJ2-7, with TRBD2 identical over 10 bases. The specimen was peripheral blood. Written as DNA, the CDR3 is TGTGCCAGCAGGCAGACTAGCGGGCTCTACGAGCAGTACTTC. Residues: CASRQTSGLYEQYF.